This is a list of T cell receptor beta chains from one sample in a study of cytomegalovirus exposure and HLA in healthy donors. Assay: immunoSEQ multiplex PCR; the TCRdb copy retains only in-frame clones and omits some. Of over 110,000 clones in the sample, about 80% were seen once. The source material was PBMCs. These receptors originate from a man aged 35 to 55 in good health and CMV-seronegative. CDR3s leave out the opening cysteine and the closing phenylalanine or tryptophan. D genes are given only for firm matches.

CDR3aa | v_gene | d_gene | j_gene
ASSFASGGEETQY | TRBV5-1 | TRBD2 | TRBJ2-5
ASSLGTGSFNEKLF | TRBV7-2 | TRBD1 | TRBJ1-4
ASGLSYNEQF | TRBV6-6 | . | TRBJ2-1
ASSSGGRFSANYGYT | TRBV7-9 | . | TRBJ1-2
ASSFPQGSNQPQH | TRBV7-2 | . | TRBJ1-5
ASSLATGSYEQY | TRBV5-1 | . | TRBJ2-7
ASSLSPLTRTDTQY | TRBV5-1 | . | TRBJ2-3
ASGPTSRETQY | TRBV10-2 | . | TRBJ2-5
ASSLGVAKNIQY | TRBV5-6 | . | TRBJ2-4
ATSRGYEQY | TRBV15 | . | .
ASTVAGANTGELF | TRBV5-4 | TRBD2 | TRBJ2-2
ASSLDTGVGVTQY | TRBV27 | TRBD1 | TRBJ2-5
ASSPLVNMNTEAF | TRBV18 | . | TRBJ1-1
ASSFGGGLGTQY | TRBV7-9 | . | TRBJ2-5
ASSIRGGTFYNEQF | TRBV27 | TRBD2 | TRBJ2-1
ASSPTTGRETQY | TRBV5-1 | TRBD1 | TRBJ2-5
ASSEEYSSRSPLH | TRBV7-2 | . | TRBJ1-6
ASSLSRTSEGPNEQF | TRBV7-3 | TRBD2 | TRBJ2-1
ASTTGGYNSPLH | TRBV19 | TRBD1 | TRBJ1-6
ASSLGAGPTNGYEQY | TRBV7-3 | . | TRBJ2-7
ASSESLDRRSPLH | TRBV6-4 | TRBD1 | TRBJ1-6
ASSERLAGTNTGELF | TRBV2 | TRBD2 | TRBJ2-2
ASRNITGAEQETQY | TRBV6-6 | TRBD1 | TRBJ2-5
ASSEQGGTGETQY | TRBV2 | . | TRBJ2-5
ASSSTREGATNEKLF | TRBV9 | . | TRBJ1-4
SVTAGGYEQY | TRBV29-1 | TRBD2 | TRBJ2-7